The 5 T cell receptor beta chains given below trace back to one sample, sequenced in a study of T-cell memory formation after mild COVID-19. One entry per CDR3 protein, called by TCRdb with MiXCR from the 5' RACE reads. The sample yields about 470,000 distinct CDR3 sequences, nearly 25% seen once. Sequenced: PBMCs or a T cell subset sorted from them (not recorded which). These receptors came from an adult woman who had mild COVID-19 (a few samples of this study predate the infection). Cell type and time point are not known.

This sequence joins TRBV11-2 and TRBJ2-5, with D perhaps matching TRBD2 (7 bases). Germline loops: CDR1 SGHAT, CDR2 FQNNGV. Trimming took 5 bases from V and 5 from J, leaving 21 bases between them. CDR3 length: 16 residues. The CDR3 protein is CASSPVRGAVWETQYF. CDR3 bases: TGTGCCAGCAGCCCGGTCCGGGGGGCCGTTTGGGAGACCCAGTACTTC.

The rearrangement joins TRBV7-9 to TRBJ2-3; 7 bases are a match to TRBD2. V was clipped by 5 bases and J by 1 base; unmatched bases: 3. The length of the CDR3 is 14 residues. Per the germline V gene, CDR1 is SEHNR and CDR2 is FQNEAQ (reference sequence). DNA for the CDR3: TGTGCCAGCAGCCGGGGGAGGGGCACAGATACGCAGTATTTT. Translation: CASSRGRGTDTQYF.

This clonotype was recorded a few times. The V and J genes are TRBV24-1 and TRBJ2-7; D not certain. V was pared by 4 bases and J by 6 bases, with 9 bases between. Looked up from germline, CDR1 is KGHDR and CDR2 is SFDVKD. CDR3 length: 12 amino acids. CDR3: CATSDPGREQYF. In DNA form, the CDR3 reads TGTGCCACCAGTGACCCCGGCCGCGAGCAGTACTTC.

The chain has TRBV20-1 and TRBJ1-5; D may be TRBD1 (5 bases). Per germline, CDR1 DFQATT and CDR2 SNEGSKA (reference sequence). Trimming cost V 5 bases and J 4 bases, with 9 bases left between them. CDR3 length: 12 residues. The CDR3 sequence is CSAGGSNQPQHF. The CDR3 DNA is TGCAGTGCTGGGGGATCAAATCAGCCCCAGCATTTT.

The chain joins TRBV7-9 to TRBJ2-7; D might be TRBD2 (5 bases). Trimming took 3 bases from V and 6 from J, leaving 9 bases between them. The CDR3 has 12 amino acids. The germline gives CDR1 SEHNR, CDR2 FQNEAQ (reference sequence). CDR3 in amino acids: CASSFSAAEQYF. DNA for the CDR3: TGTGCCAGCAGCTTTTCAGCGGCCGAGCAGTACTTC.